The clone carrying this TCR beta chain was recorded a few times. Its cognate antigen is unknown. The data derive from a study of CD8 T cells in ankylosing spondylitis. TCRdb recomputed calls from the 5' RACE reads with MiXCR, one row per CDR3 protein. The top ten clones hold 14% to 15% of a sample with about 340,000 distinct CDR3 sequences, 8% of them seen once. Study-level results: Disease-linked clones bore a CD8+ phenotype and were relatively rare in peripheral blood. Seemingly distinctive of ankylosing spondylitis blood was a TCR beta motif formed by eight highly homologous variants. From matched ankylosing spondylitis synovial fluid, disease-linked clones were reportedly recovered at significantly enriched levels.

The origin of this receptor is a male donor with ankylosing spondylitis. Sequencing was performed on blood, either unsorted or a sorted T cell fraction (not recorded which).

CDR3 coding DNA: TGTGCCAGCAGACGAGGGGGGGGTTTCGACTACGAGCAGTACTTC. Its protein product is CASRRGGGFDYEQYF. The chain is built from TRBV5-6 and TRBJ2-7; D might be TRBD2 (7 bases). V lost 5 bases and J lost 3, with 18 bases in between. This CDR3 contains 15 residues. Germline V gives CDR1 SGHDT, CDR2 YYEEEE.